The 29 T cell receptor beta chains given below trace back to one sample, sequenced in a study of blood T cells in healthy people across ages. The use of a sample-barcoded 5' primer and a J-beta primer mix characterized a second PCR of roughly 6 to 11 cycles. TCRdb reanalysed the 5' RACE reads using MiXCR and keeps one entry per CDR3 protein. The table includes fewer than 950,000 distinct CDR3 sequences, roughly 34% detected once. Sequencing used blood. The receptor set was obtained from a man younger than 35 in good health.

V and J are TRBV7-2 and TRBJ2-1; D may be TRBD2 (5 bases). With the DNA end fitting TRBJ2-7 better, the J assignment may be wrong. The CDR3 loop spans 14 amino acids. Germline V gene data show CDR1 as SGHTA and CDR2 as FQGNSA. CDR3 in amino acids: CASIPTPDCYEQYF. For the CDR3, the DNA is TGTGCCAGCATCCCAACCCCGGACTGCTACGAGCAGTACTTC.

The chain couples TRBV12-3 or TRBV12-4 to TRBJ2-3, with D uncertain. The CDR3 consists of 14 residues. Trimming took 6 bases from V and 1 from J, leaving 11 bases between them. This chain's CDR3 is CASRRRPGTDTQYF. Written as DNA, the CDR3 is TGTGCCAGCAGAAGGCGCCCCGGCACAGATACGCAGTATTTT.

The chain has TRBV6-5 and TRBJ1-2; no clear D. The CDR3 has 15 residues. The germline CDR1 and CDR2 sequences are MNHEY and SVGAGI. The V gene lost 0 bases and the J gene lost 2 bases, with 10 bases spanning the gap. CDR3 in DNA: TGTGCCAGCAGTTACTCGGGCGGAACAAACTATGGCTACACCTTC. Translation: CASSYSGGTNYGYTF.

This clonotype was seen ten or more times. The chain has TRBV12-3 or TRBV12-4 and TRBJ2-5; 12 nucleotides match TRBD2. Trimming at V came to 5 bases and at J to 5 bases, leaving 6 bases not matched to a gene. This CDR3 region has 15 residues. The CDR3 region is CASSPGLAGGETQYF. The CDR3 DNA reads TGTGCCAGCAGTCCGGGACTAGCGGGTGGCGAGACCCAGTACTTC.

This clonotype was counted ten times or more. This chain joins TRBV20-1 and TRBJ2-5; D uncertain. CDR1 is DFQATT and CDR2 is SNEGSKA in the germline V gene (reference sequence). The CDR3 extends over 12 amino acids. Trimming stripped 5 bases from V and 2 bases from J, with 9 bases between. Written as DNA, the CDR3 is TGCAGTGCTCTTCCCCAGCAAGAGACCCAGTACTTC. It codes for CSALPQQETQYF.

This chain connects TRBV12-3 or TRBV12-4 to TRBJ2-1; no clear D. Trimming shortened V by 6 bases and J by 9 bases, and 15 bases separated the two germline ends. The CDR3 is 13 residues long. The CDR3 DNA follows: TGTGCCAGCAGCGCCCGGGTCTTATCTGAGCAGTTCTTC. Protein sequence: CASSARVLSEQFF.

In this sample, this clonotype turned up once. This rearrangement joins TRBV18 to TRBJ1-1; unclear D gene. Germline lookup yields CDR1 KGHSH and CDR2 LQKENI. V gave up 6 bases and J gave up 6 bases, with 20 bases separating them. This CDR3 comprises 15 residues. In DNA, the CDR3 is TGTGCCAGCTCCCCTTTTGCGGGGAGTAACGCTGAAGCTTTCTTT. The encoded protein is CASSPFAGSNAEAFF.

Comments on this clonotype: The junction does not match germline at one end; this may be a read error. The CDR3 DNA reads as TGTGCTAGTGTTTTGGTCGGCCGTCTGCACGAGCAGTACTTC. Translated, it gives CASVLVGRLHEQYF. The chain recombines TRBV12-5 with TRBJ2-7, with D uncertain. In germline, CDR1 is LGHNT, CDR2 FRNRAP. The CDR3 runs to 14 residues.

The chain couples TRBV10-3 to TRBJ2-5; 7 nucleotides align to TRBD2. Germline lookup yields CDR1 ENHRY and CDR2 SYGVKD. This CDR3 spans 13 amino acids. V was clipped by 5 bases and J by 5 bases; unmatched bases: 5. The CDR3 nucleotides read TGTGCCATCAGTACCACTAGCGTGGAGACCCAGTACTTC. Its protein product is CAISTTSVETQYF.

The J gene is TRBJ2-7, the V gene TRBV5-6; a weak D match, TRBD2 (5 bases). With 4 bases removed from V and 2 bases from J, the gap between germline ends came to 16 bases. This CDR3 contains 15 residues. Per germline, CDR1 SGHDT and CDR2 YYEEEE. The CDR3 DNA is TGTGCCAGCAGCATCGCCGGGGTTAGCGCCTACGAGCAGTACTTC. Protein product: CASSIAGVSAYEQYF.

This clonotype has just a few counts. This chain links TRBV21-1 with TRBJ1-5; no check of the table's D call, TRBD1, against the DNA was made. TRBV21-1 is shown as a pseudogene. CDR3 length: 13 amino acids. The CDR3 DNA is TGTGCCAGGACAGGGGGCAAGGTTCAGCCCCAGCATTTT. Translation gives CARTGGKVQPQHF.

Comment on this clonotype: This may stem from a read error, because a much larger clone lies one nucleotide away. The gene calls are TRBV7-2 and TRBJ2-5, with D possibly being TRBD1 (5 bases). The V end lost 5 bases, the J end lost 11 bases, and 15 bases lay between the germline ends. The CDR3 has 12 residues. Germline V lookup: CDR1 SGHTA, CDR2 FQGNSA. DNA for the CDR3: TGTGCCAGCAGCAGGGGCCACAATGAGCAGTACTTC. Translating gives CASSRGHNEQYF.

This chain connects TRBV4-1 to TRBJ2-1; 7 nucleotides match TRBD1. In germline, CDR1 is MGHRA, CDR2 YSYEKL. This CDR3 is built from 13 residues. V was clipped by 2 bases and J by 11 bases; unmatched bases: 6. CDR3 nucleotide sequence: TGCGCCAGCAGCCAACCACAGGGGACCCAGCAGTTCTTC. Protein sequence: CASSQPQGTQQFF.

This sequence joins TRBV12-3 or TRBV12-4 and TRBJ2-1; the D is unclear. V was clipped by 6 bases and J by 7 bases, with 7 bases between them. The CDR3 is made up of 11 amino acids. The CDR3 region has the DNA TGTGCCAGCAGCCCCTGGAATGAGCAGTTCTTC. Protein product: CASSPWNEQFF.

The J gene is TRBJ2-3, the V gene TRBV7-3, with 11 bases that match TRBD1. Germline assignment: CDR1 SGHTA and CDR2 FQGTGA. This CDR3 contains 17 residues. Losses at the gene ends were 3 bases for V and 3 bases for J; bases not matched to a gene: 8. The CDR3 bases are TGTGCCAGCAGCTTTAGAACCGGGACAGGGGGTACAGATACGCAGTATTTT. Its translation: CASSFRTGTGGTDTQYF.

CDR3 in DNA: TGCAGCGTTGAGGTGGCCGGAGGCGATCAGCCCCAGCATTTT. It codes for CSVEVAGGDQPQHF. The chain uses TRBV29-1 and TRBJ1-5, with D unclear. Germline CDR1 is SQVTM and CDR2 is ANQGSEA. This CDR3 has 14 amino acids. V was shortened by 3 bases and J by 5 bases, with 14 bases between the two germline ends. The full variable domain, with the rest looked up from reference TRBV29-1 and TRBJ1-5, is SAVISQKPSRDICQRGTSLTIQCQVDSQVTMMFWYRQQPGQSLTLIATANQGSEATYESGFVIDKFPISRPNLTFSTLTVSNMSPEDSSIYLCSVEVAGGDQPQHFGDGTRLSIL.

The chain employs TRBV4-3 and TRBJ2-2, with D unresolved. V was shortened by 1 base and J by 6 bases, with 9 bases between the two germline ends. The CDR3 spans 14 residues. Germline V CDR1 and CDR2: LGHNA, YSLEER. The CDR3 bases are TGCGCCAGCAGCCAAGTTGTTTTTGCCGGGGAGCTGTTTTTT. It yields the protein CASSQVVFAGELFF.

This clonotype has just a few counts. At one of its ends the junction is not consistent with the germline gene, which may arise from a read error. The V gene is TRBV7-7, the J gene TRBJ2-1, with 7 bases matching TRBD2. Germline CDR1 is SSHAT and CDR2 is FNYEAQ (reference sequence). This CDR3 comprises 13 residues. As DNA, the CDR3 is TGTGCTAGCAGCGCATCCTGGGAGGGTGAGCAGTTCTTC. Translated, it gives CASSASWEGEQFF. Full variable domain (remainder filled in from reference TRBV7-7 and TRBJ2-1): GAGVSQSPRYKVTKRGQDVTLRCDPISSHATLYWYQQALGQGPEFLTYFNYEAQPDKSGLPSDRFSAERPEGSISTLTIQRTEQRDSAMYRCASSASWEGEQFFGPGTRLTVL.

The V gene is TRBV20-1, the J gene TRBJ2-3; 8 nucleotides match TRBD2. The CDR3 extends over 14 amino acids. The J segment lost 1 base and the V segment lost 7 bases, leaving 7 bases of the junction unmatched. CDR1 and CDR2 from the germline V gene are DFQATT and SNEGSKA (reference sequence). This CDR3 reads CSGLPRGGTDTQYF. CDR3 bases: TGCAGTGGTCTCCCGCGGGGGGGCACAGATACGCAGTATTTT.

The chain couples TRBV20-1 to TRBJ2-3, with TRBD2 identical over 7 bases. V gave up 1 base and J gave up 7 bases; unmatched junction bases: 17. Germline CDR1 DFQATT, CDR2 SNEGSKA (reference sequence). The CDR3 is made up of 17 amino acids. Written as DNA, the CDR3 is TGCAGTGCTAGAGGCCCCTTATGGGGGGGGATGAGGAATACGCAGTATTTT. It encodes CSARGPLWGGMRNTQYF.

This clonotype was seen more than once but under ten times. The chain couples TRBV10-3 to TRBJ2-7; 7 bases map to TRBD2. The length of the CDR3 is 14 residues. Germline CDR1 and CDR2: ENHRY and SYGVKD. The V segment lost 6 bases and the J segment 5 bases; nucleotides outside the gene matches: 10. CDR3 region: CAIRWDVGGDEQYF. CDR3 in DNA: TGTGCCATCAGGTGGGACGTGGGGGGGGACGAGCAGTACTTC.

The chain links TRBV30 to TRBJ1-2; 7 nucleotides agree with TRBD1. From germline, CDR1 is GTSNPN and CDR2 SVGIG (reference sequence). The trim removed 8 bases at V and 4 bases at J, leaving 4 bases unmatched. This CDR3 spans 11 amino acids. The chain's CDR3 is CAGWTGYGYTF. CDR3 bases: TGTGCCGGGTGGACAGGCTATGGCTACACCTTC.

J is TRBJ1-1 and V is TRBV5-1; D gene unclear. The CDR3 totals 14 residues. The germline gives CDR1 SGHRS, CDR2 YFSETQ. The V and J ends lost 4 bases and 8 bases respectively, with 18 bases between them. The CDR3, as DNA: TGCGCCAGCAGCCCAGCTATGTCCGGGGTAGAAGCTTTCTTT. The encoded protein is CASSPAMSGVEAFF.

This chain connects TRBV5-4 to TRBJ1-1, with D possibly being TRBD1 (6 bases). Trimming left V 5 bases short and J 5 bases short, with 19 bases between. Germline V gene sequence: CDR1 SGHNT, CDR2 YYREEE (reference sequence). The CDR3 is 15 amino acids. The CDR3 sequence: CASRSDGQRGTEAFF. In DNA, the CDR3 is TGTGCCAGCAGATCGGATGGACAGAGGGGGACTGAAGCTTTCTTT.

This chain uses TRBV20-1 with TRBJ2-7, with 7 bases aligning to TRBD1. V lost 2 bases, J lost 3 bases, and 7 bases stayed unmatched. The germline gives CDR1 DFQATT, CDR2 SNEGSKA (reference sequence). The CDR3 runs 14 residues. The CDR3 sequence: CSARSRRTGYEQYF. CDR3 bases: TGCAGTGCTAGATCCCGCAGGACAGGCTACGAGCAGTACTTC.

V gene TRBV28 combines with J gene TRBJ1-1; tentative D call: TRBD1 (5 bases). This CDR3 region has 13 residues. Between the trimmed V and J ends, which lost 7 bases and 4 bases, there was a span of 13 bases. Germline lookup yields CDR1 MDHEN and CDR2 SYDVKM. CDR3 coding DNA: TGTGCCAGCATCGGGGGGGAGAGCACTGAAGCTTTCTTT. This encodes CASIGGESTEAFF.

As for this clonotype: The junction differs from germline at one of its ends, possibly a read error. This chain joins TRBV28 and TRBJ2-7; D not resolved. Germline CDR1 MDHEN, CDR2 SYDVKM. This CDR3 is 14 amino acids long. The CDR3 loop reads CANSFYLGTYEQYF. The CDR3 nucleotides read TGTGCCAACAGTTTTTATCTGGGGACCTACGAGCAGTACTTC.

This clonotype was seen a handful of times. This chain connects TRBV6-2 or TRBV6-3 to TRBJ2-1; the match to TRBD2 covers 12 bases. CDR1 and CDR2 from the germline V gene are MNHEY and SVGEGT. Unmatched junction bases numbered 12, after V lost 0 bases and J lost 6 bases. There are 19 residues in the CDR3. Here the CDR3 reads CASSYSLPASGGAINEQFF. The DNA of the CDR3 is TGTGCCAGCAGTTACTCCCTTCCCGCTAGCGGGGGGGCTATCAATGAGCAGTTCTTC.

A remark on this clonotype: This may be a read error, as it is one base from a much larger clone. The chain uses TRBV3-1 and TRBJ2-1; 7 bases agree with TRBD2. The CDR3 spans 13 residues. V lost 3 bases to trimming and J lost 10 bases; unmatched junction nucleotides: 6. CDR1 LGHDT and CDR2 YNNKEL come from the germline V gene (reference sequence). The DNA for the CDR3 is TGTGCCAGCAGCCAGGGGCGACTAGCCGAGCAGTTCTTC. This sequence encodes CASSQGRLAEQFF.